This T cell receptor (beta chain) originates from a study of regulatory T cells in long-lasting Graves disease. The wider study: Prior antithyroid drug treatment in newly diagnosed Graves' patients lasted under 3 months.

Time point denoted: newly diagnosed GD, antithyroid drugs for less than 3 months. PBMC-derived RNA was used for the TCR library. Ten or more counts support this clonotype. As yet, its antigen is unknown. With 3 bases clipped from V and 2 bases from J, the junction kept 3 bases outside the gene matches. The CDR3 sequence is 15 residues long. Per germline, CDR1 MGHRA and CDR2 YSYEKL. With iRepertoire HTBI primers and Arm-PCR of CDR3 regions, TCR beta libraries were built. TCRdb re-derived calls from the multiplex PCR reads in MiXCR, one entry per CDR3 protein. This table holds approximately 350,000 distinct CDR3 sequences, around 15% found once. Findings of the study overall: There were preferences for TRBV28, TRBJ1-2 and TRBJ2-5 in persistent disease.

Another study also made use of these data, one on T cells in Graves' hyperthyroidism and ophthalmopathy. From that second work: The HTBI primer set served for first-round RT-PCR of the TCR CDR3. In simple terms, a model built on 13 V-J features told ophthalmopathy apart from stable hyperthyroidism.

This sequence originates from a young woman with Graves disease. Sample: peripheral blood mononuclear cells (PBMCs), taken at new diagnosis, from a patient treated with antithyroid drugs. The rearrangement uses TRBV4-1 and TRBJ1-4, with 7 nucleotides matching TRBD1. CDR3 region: CASSQHRGTNEKLFF. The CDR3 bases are TGCGCCAGCAGCCAGCACAGGGGTACTAATGAAAAACTGTTTTTT.